A selection of T cell receptor beta chains follows, all from one sample in a study of T cell repertoires in cytomegalovirus infection. One entry per CDR3 protein results from TCRdb running MiXCR on the reads. The sample lists approximately 500,000 distinct CDR3 sequences; about 10% were seen once. The sample was PBMCs. These receptors all stem from a human donor in good health (CMV status not recorded). Some clones in this sample may be carry-over from other donors' samples. Both conserved end residues are part of each CDR3.

TRBV7-3,TRBJ2-2,CASSLMANGINTGELFF
TRBV12-3/TRBV12-4,TRBJ1-2,CASSRDRDYGYTF
TRBV6-5,TRBJ2-7,CASNKKQGIHEQYF
TRBV20-1,TRBJ2-1,CSAPGGEPDEQFF
TRBV20-1,TRBJ2-4,CSARGVAGFKNIQYF
TRBV7-6,TRBJ2-2,CASSSTPNYPGELFF
TRBV5-5,TRBJ2-1,CASSLPATPEQFF
TRBV29-1,TRBJ2-1,CSVETLNEQFF
TRBV12-3/TRBV12-4,TRBJ2-3,CASRIGLATGDTQYF
TRBV5-4,TRBJ2-5,CASSRGGNQKETQYF
TRBV27,TRBJ1-1,CASSPGTGINAEAFF
TRBV24-1,TRBJ2-3,CATSTSDRDRTDTQYF
TRBV9,TRBJ2-7,CASSVDFRGPYEQYF
TRBV7-3,TRBJ2-7,CASSPGLAGGGEQYF
TRBV12-3/TRBV12-4,TRBJ2-1,CASSFGTSGSVGEQFF
TRBV6-1,TRBJ1-1,CASSALGLNTEAFF
TRBV7-6,TRBJ2-3,CASSSQGPGDTDTQYF